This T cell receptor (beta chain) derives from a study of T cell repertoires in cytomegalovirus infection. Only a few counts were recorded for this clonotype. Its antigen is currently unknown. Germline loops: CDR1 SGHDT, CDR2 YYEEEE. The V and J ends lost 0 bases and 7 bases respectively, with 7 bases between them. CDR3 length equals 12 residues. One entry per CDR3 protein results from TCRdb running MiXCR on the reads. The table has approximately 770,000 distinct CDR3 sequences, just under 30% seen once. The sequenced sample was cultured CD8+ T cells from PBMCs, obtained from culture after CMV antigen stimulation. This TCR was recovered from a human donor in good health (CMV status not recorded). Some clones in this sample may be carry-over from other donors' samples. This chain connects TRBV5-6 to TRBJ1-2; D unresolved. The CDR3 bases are TGTGCCAGCAGCTTGGGCACAATTGGCTACACCTTC. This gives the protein CASSLGTIGYTF.